This record concerns one T cell receptor (beta chain) sequence. Its specificity is not known. Use of 60 Vbeta and 13 Jbeta primers characterized the PCR. Produced via immunoSEQ multiplex PCR; TCRdb's table is partial and in-frame only. The sample contains roughly 150,000 clones, less than 80% of which appear only once. This CDR3 comprises 15 residues. Germline V gene sequence: CDR1 MNHEY, CDR2 SVGAGI. After removal of 6 bases from V and 1 base from J, the junction contained 4 bases not matched to a gene. The sample comes from a study of cytomegalovirus exposure and HLA in healthy donors. Study at large: Clustering assigned roughly 81% of the roughly 430 genotyped donors to the Caucasian-associated ancestry cluster.

Whole-study results and caveats: It was reported that TCR beta sequences correctly inferred the HLA-A and HLA-B alleles for most subjects. An analysis was carried out later, and it reportedly showed fewer N-insertions in an Asian-associated ancestry cluster than the approximately 610-donor mean.

The clonotype comes from a middle-aged man in good health and CMV-seropositive. The gene calls are TRBV6-5 and TRBJ1-5; 9 nucleotides match TRBD1. Source material: PBMCs. The CDR3 reads CASRWTGASNQPQHF. CDR3 sequence (DNA): TGTGCCAGCAGGTGGACAGGGGCCAGCAATCAGCCCCAGCATTTT.